This passage covers 31 T cell receptor beta chains from one sample sequenced in a study of shared clonotypes between healthy human individuals. CD45RO-negative, CCR7-selected cells formed the naive CD8 fraction, which excluded terminally differentiated effector memory CD45RA+ cells. TCRdb's copy holds only in-frame clones and misses some; the assay was immunoSEQ multiplex PCR. The sample carries roughly 2,000,000 clones, approximately 95% recorded once. Material for sequencing was naive CD8+ T cells sorted from blood. The receptor set was obtained from a man aged 18 to 29 in good health.

The chain links TRBV6-1 to TRBJ2-1; D unresolved. Germline values: CDR1 MNHNS, CDR2 SASEGT. The V end was cut by 2 bases, the J end by 3 bases, with 5 bases between. The CDR3 is 13 amino acids. CDR3 protein: CASSEFGYNEQFF. The CDR3 DNA sequence: TGTGCCAGCAGTGAATTTGGCTACAATGAGCAGTTCTTC.

This rearrangement joins TRBV5-6 to TRBJ2-7; D remains ambiguous. The CDR3 extends over 14 amino acids. Trimming took 3 bases from V and 3 from J, leaving 13 bases between them. Germline assignment: CDR1 SGHDT and CDR2 YYEEEE. CDR3 DNA sequence: TGTGCCAGCAGCTCGGACGCGATCCACTACGAGCAGTACTTC. It yields the protein CASSSDAIHYEQYF.

The V call is TRBV2, the J call TRBJ1-3; D is unresolved. Trimming removed 3 bases at V and 2 bases at J, with 11 bases between. Germline loops: CDR1 SNHLY, CDR2 FYNNEI. CDR3 length equals 15 residues. The CDR3 nucleotides are TGTGCCAGCAGTGATGTACAGTGGGCTGGAAACACCATATATTTT. It encodes CASSDVQWAGNTIYF.

The chain carries TRBV7-2 and TRBJ2-7; D remains ambiguous. The germline V gene encodes CDR1 SGHTA and CDR2 FQGNSA. The CDR3 covers 14 residues. V gave up 6 bases and J gave up 2 bases, with 14 bases separating them. The CDR3: CASSLPSWPYEQYF. CDR3 in DNA: TGTGCCAGCAGTTTACCCTCTTGGCCCTACGAGCAGTACTTC.

This chain connects TRBV9 to TRBJ2-2, with D perhaps matching TRBD1 (6 bases). The V end was cut by 0 bases, the J end by 6 bases, with 12 bases between. The germline gives CDR1 SGDLS, CDR2 YYNGEE. This CDR3 comprises 15 residues. The CDR3 DNA reads TGTGCCAGCAGCGTAGCTCTACAGGGTGCCGGGGAGCTGTTTTTT. Amino acid sequence: CASSVALQGAGELFF.

Details on this clone: The sample carries other DNA sequences with the same CDR3. The DNA for the CDR3 is TGTGCCAGCAGCCCTAGCGGTGGCTATGAGCAGTTCTTC. Translation: CASSPSGGYEQFF. J is TRBJ2-1 and V is TRBV9; the match to TRBD2 covers 7 bases. The ends lost 4 bases at V and 8 bases at J; junction bases unmatched: 6. This CDR3 has 13 amino acids. Germline CDR1 reads SGDLS; CDR2 reads YYNGEE.

The V gene is TRBV11-2, the J gene TRBJ1-6; 12 nucleotides agree with TRBD1. The germline gives CDR1 SGHAT, CDR2 FQNNGV. The length of the CDR3 is 16 residues. Unmatched junction bases numbered 6, after V lost 5 bases and J lost 7 bases. CDR3: CASSLGQGAGNSPLHF. The CDR3 bases are TGTGCCAGCAGCCTGGGACAGGGGGCTGGCAATTCACCCCTCCACTTT.

This clone came up once. The chain recombines TRBV19 with TRBJ2-7, with 9 nucleotides matching TRBD1. The CDR3 totals 16 residues. With V trimmed by 1 base and J by 2 bases, 6 bases remained unmatched. Germline V gene sequence: CDR1 LNHDA, CDR2 SQIVND (reference sequence). CDR3 residues: CASSIVGTGIAYEQYF. CDR3 sequence (DNA): TGTGCCAGTAGTATAGTTGGGACAGGGATTGCCTACGAGCAGTACTTC.

The gene calls are TRBV30 and TRBJ2-2; 10 nucleotides align to TRBD1. V was pared by 6 bases and J by 0 bases, with 4 bases of the junction left unmatched. This CDR3 contains 15 residues. CDR1 is GTSNPN and CDR2 is SVGIG in the germline V gene (reference sequence). The CDR3 sequence: CACGQGVTNTGELFF. In DNA form, the CDR3 reads TGTGCCTGCGGACAGGGGGTAACGAACACCGGGGAGCTGTTTTTT. The full variable domain, its missing parts supplied by reference TRBV30 and TRBJ2-2, is SQTIHQWPATLVQPVGSPLSLECTVEGTSNPNLYWYRQAAGRGLQLLFYSVGIGQISSEVPQNLSASRPQDRQFILSSKKLLLSDSGFYLCACGQGVTNTGELFFGEGSRLTVL.

The sample holds one count of this clone. The V gene is TRBV28, the J gene TRBJ2-7; no definite D call. This CDR3 comprises 14 residues. V lost 5 bases to trimming and J lost 3 bases, with 14 bases between them. Germline CDR1 MDHEN, CDR2 SYDVKM. The chain's CDR3 is CASSASLGVYEQYF. The DNA for the CDR3 is TGTGCCAGCAGTGCGTCATTGGGTGTCTACGAGCAGTACTTC.

The gene calls are TRBV16 and TRBJ1-2, with 7 positions matching TRBD1. Germline V CDR1 and CDR2: KGHSY, FQNENV. The V gene end was trimmed by 5 bases and the J gene end by 2 bases; junction bases not matched to a gene: 2. This CDR3 contains 13 residues. The CDR3 coding sequence is TGTGCCAGCAGCGGGGACAGCAACTATGGCTACACCTTC. Its translation: CASSGDSNYGYTF.

As to this clone: The same CDR3 arises from other DNA sequences in this sample as well. The rearrangement uses TRBV11-2 and TRBJ2-7; the D is unclear. The V gene lost 1 base and the J gene lost 3 bases, with 4 bases spanning the gap. Germline V gene data show CDR1 as SGHAT and CDR2 as FQNNGV. The CDR3 extends over 12 amino acids. CDR3 sequence: CASSLGFYEQYF. The CDR3 nucleotides read TGTGCCAGCAGCTTAGGTTTCTACGAGCAGTACTTC.

This chain joins TRBV7-9 and TRBJ2-3, with 9 nucleotides matching TRBD1. With V trimmed by 1 base and J by 2 bases, 10 bases remained unmatched. The CDR3 runs 18 residues. The germline V gene has CDR1 SEHNR and CDR2 FQNEAQ (reference sequence). The CDR3 DNA is TGTGCCAGCAGCTTAGAAGGTTGGACAGGGGCCCCCACAGATACGCAGTATTTT. Protein product: CASSLEGWTGAPTDTQYF.

V is TRBV13 and J is TRBJ2-3, with unresolved D. Trimming removed 5 bases from V and 0 bases from J, with 12 bases in between. CDR1 and CDR2 from the germline V gene are PRHDT and FYEKMQ (reference sequence). The CDR3 has 15 amino acids. The CDR3 spells CASSPRTDSTDTQYF. CDR3 nucleotide sequence: TGTGCCAGCAGCCCCCGGACGGATAGCACAGATACGCAGTATTTT.

The rearrangement uses TRBV4-3 and TRBJ2-7, with D possibly matching TRBD2 (6 bases). The CDR3 runs to 15 residues. V was shortened by 0 bases and J by 7 bases, with 16 bases between the two germline ends. Germline CDR1 reads LGHNA; CDR2 reads YSLEER. CDR3 residues: CASSQDEKAGWEQYF. In nucleotides, the CDR3 is TGCGCCAGCAGCCAAGACGAAAAAGCGGGTTGGGAGCAGTACTTC.

Worth noting for this clone: The same CDR3 is also encoded by other DNA sequences in this sample. The rearrangement links TRBV19 to TRBJ2-7, with D perhaps matching TRBD1 (5 bases). This CDR3 is built from 12 residues. The germline V and J ends were trimmed by 5 bases and 3 bases, with 8 bases remaining between them. Germline lookup yields CDR1 LNHDA and CDR2 SQIVND (reference sequence). Written as DNA, the CDR3 is TGTGCCAGTAGTCAGCAGGGCTACGAGCAGTACTTC. It translates to CASSQQGYEQYF.

This chain joins TRBV25-1 and TRBJ2-7; D possibly corresponds to TRBD1 (6 bases). Germline values: CDR1 MGHDK, CDR2 SYGVNS. Trimming removed 2 bases at V and 2 bases at J, with 10 bases between. The CDR3 runs 14 residues. The CDR3 DNA follows: TGTGCCAGCAGTGAAAGTAGGGGGACCTACGAGCAGTACTTC. Residues: CASSESRGTYEQYF.

V usage is TRBV27 and J usage is TRBJ1-6; D not certain. The CDR3 contains 13 residues. Germline loops: CDR1 MNHEY, CDR2 SMNVEV (reference sequence). The V and J ends lost 4 bases and 3 bases respectively, with 4 bases between them. The CDR3 is CASSSYYNSPLHF. The CDR3 coding sequence is TGTGCCAGCAGTTCATACTATAATTCACCCCTCCACTTT.

This CDR3 is CASSLERSGNTIYF. CDR3 nucleotide sequence: TGTGCCAGCAGCTTAGAGCGGTCTGGAAACACCATATATTTT. This chain connects TRBV7-2 to TRBJ1-3; D not resolved. Deletions cut 1 base from V and 1 base from J, with 5 bases between. CDR1 is SGHTA and CDR2 is FQGNSA in the germline V gene. The CDR3 totals 14 residues. The full variable domain, completed using reference TRBV7-2 and TRBJ1-3, is GAGVSQSPSNKVTEKGKDVELRCDPISGHTALYWYRQSLGQGLEFLIYFQGNSAPDKSGLPSDRFSAERTGGSVSTLTIQRTQQEDSAVYLCASSLERSGNTIYFGEGSWLTVV.

The chain uses TRBV7-8 and TRBJ2-7; D unclear. The CDR3 sequence is 12 residues long. V lost 6 bases to trimming and J lost 8 bases, with 14 bases between them. The germline V gene encodes CDR1 SGHVS and CDR2 FQNEAQ. CDR3 residues: CASSLLGPQQYF. Here the CDR3 DNA reads TGTGCCAGCAGTTTGCTAGGCCCGCAGCAGTACTTC.

To note about this clone: Within the sample, other DNA sequences also encode this same CDR3. The chain recombines TRBV2 with TRBJ2-7; D uncertain. This CDR3 has 12 residues. Germline CDR1 SNHLY, CDR2 FYNNEI. The ends were cut back, 3 bases at V and 4 bases at J, with 7 bases in the middle. The CDR3: CASSDAAYEQYF. The DNA for the CDR3 is TGTGCCAGCAGTGATGCGGCTTACGAGCAGTACTTC.

The chain recombines TRBV7-9 with TRBJ2-7, with unresolved D. The CDR3 extends over 12 amino acids. Trimming cost V 5 bases and J 6 bases, with 11 bases left between them. The V gene's germline CDR1 is SEHNR and CDR2 FQNEAQ (reference sequence). CDR3 loop: CASSPGTLEQYF. CDR3 nucleotide sequence: TGTGCCAGCAGCCCAGGAACCCTCGAGCAGTACTTC.

The sample holds one count of this clone. This chain links TRBV6-1 with TRBJ1-2; D is uncertain. CDR3 size: 12 residues. Germline-derived CDR1 and CDR2 are MNHNS and SASEGT. V shed 11 bases and J shed 7 bases, with 17 bases lying between them. The CDR3 sequence is CASGGQVAGYTF. The CDR3 DNA is TGTGCCTCCGGAGGTCAGGTAGCTGGCTACACCTTC.

The J gene is TRBJ1-2, the V gene TRBV6-1; D is ambiguous. Germline V lookup: CDR1 MNHNS, CDR2 SASEGT. This CDR3 comprises 10 residues. V dropped 6 bases and J dropped 8 bases, with 7 bases sitting between them. CDR3 DNA sequence: TGTGCCAGCAGGCTCGTAGGCTACACCTTC. It translates to CASRLVGYTF.

V gene TRBV5-8 combines with J gene TRBJ1-6, with 7 bases identical to TRBD1. The ends lost 4 bases at V and 8 bases at J; junction bases unmatched: 6. This CDR3 is 14 amino acids long. In germline, CDR1 is SGHTS, CDR2 YDEGEE. The CDR3 here is CASSPGQWDSPLHF. The CDR3, as DNA: TGTGCCAGCAGCCCGGGACAGTGGGATTCACCCCTCCACTTT. The variable domain in full, completed from reference TRBV5-8 and TRBJ1-6, reads EAGVTQSPTHLIKTRGQQATLRCSPISGHTSVYWYQQALGLGLQFLLWYDEGEERNRGNFPPRFSGRQFPNYSSELNVNALELEDSALYLCASSPGQWDSPLHFGNGTRLTVT.

CDR3 nucleotide sequence: TGTGCCAGCAGCTTAGAAGGGCCCATCAACCCCCAGTATTTT. It encodes CASSLEGPINPQYF. The chain joins TRBV7-9 to TRBJ2-3; no clear D. V was clipped by 1 base and J by 12 bases, with 17 bases between them. The germline CDR1 and CDR2 sequences are SEHNR and FQNEAQ (reference sequence). This CDR3 region has 14 residues. Filled out from reference TRBV7-9 and TRBJ2-3, the complete variable domain reads DTGVSQNPRHKITKRGQNVTFRCDPISEHNRLYWYRQTLGQGPEFLTYFQNEAQLEKSRLLSDRFSAERPKGSFSTLEIQRTEQGDSAMYLCASSLEGPINPQYFGPGTRLTVL.

The chain links TRBV14 to TRBJ2-7, with 9 bases that match TRBD1. The V gene end was trimmed by 5 bases and the J gene end by 3 bases; junction bases not matched to a gene: 8. The CDR3 covers 15 residues. The germline V gene encodes CDR1 SGHDN and CDR2 FVKESK. The CDR3 DNA sequence: TGTGCCAGCAGCGCAAGTGACAGGGGGTTCTACGAGCAGTACTTC. Translating gives CASSASDRGFYEQYF.

This chain joins TRBV9 and TRBJ2-2; D is perhaps TRBD1 (6 bases). CDR1 is SGDLS and CDR2 is YYNGEE in the germline V gene. V was clipped by 4 bases and J by 3 bases, with 10 bases between them. The CDR3 contains 14 residues. CDR3: CASSPRTDTGELFF. CDR3 bases: TGTGCCAGCAGCCCCCGGACAGACACCGGGGAGCTGTTTTTT.

J is TRBJ2-3 and V is TRBV27, with D possibly called TRBD1 or TRBD2 (5 bases each). Trimming left V 2 bases short and J 3 bases short, with 15 bases between. CDR1 and CDR2 (germline): MNHEY, SMNVEV (reference sequence). This CDR3 has 16 residues. The CDR3 coding sequence is TGTGCCAGCAGTTTAAAACCTGACGGGGCAACAGATACGCAGTATTTT. Translating gives CASSLKPDGATDTQYF.

The chain is built from TRBV28 and TRBJ2-7; D may match TRBD1 or TRBD2 (5 bases each). Germline lookup yields CDR1 MDHEN and CDR2 SYDVKM. The CDR3 runs 14 residues. The V and J ends lost 4 bases and 4 bases respectively, with 14 bases between them. The DNA for the CDR3 is TGTGCCAGCAGTTATCCGGGACCACAATACGAGCAGTACTTC. Protein: CASSYPGPQYEQYF.

This chain links TRBV2 with TRBJ2-7; D is unclear. The germline CDR1 and CDR2 sequences are SNHLY and FYNNEI. V gave up 7 bases and J gave up 0 bases, with 13 bases separating them. CDR3 length: 14 residues. The CDR3 protein is CASTWAPSSYEQYF. The CDR3 DNA is TGTGCCAGCACTTGGGCGCCGAGCTCCTACGAGCAGTACTTC.